The clone carrying this TCR beta chain has more than one count but fewer than ten. What it recognizes is unknown. This sample was taken from a study of response to subunit inactivated influenza vaccine. Study results and caveats: The authors put forward the suggestion that each seasonal influenza vaccination may bring in only a limited number of new T cells.

TCRdb itself ran the RT-PCR reads through MiXCR, one entry per CDR3 protein. The repertoire holds under 200,000 distinct CDR3 sequences, with around 11% as singletons. This specimen consisted of CD8+ T cells sorted from PBMCs, obtained less than 25 months after vaccination. This receptor was obtained from a man aged 50-75 years who received an inactivated influenza vaccine.

The CDR3 region is CASSQGWASGELFF. The CDR3 DNA reads TGCGCCAGCAGCCAAGGTTGGGCATCCGGGGAGCTGTTTTTT. The V gene is TRBV4-3, the J gene TRBJ2-2; D gene ambiguous. Trimming stripped 1 base from V and 6 bases from J, with 9 bases between. Germline CDR1 is LGHNA and CDR2 is YSLEER. This CDR3 has 14 residues.